A single sample is the source of the 32 T cell receptor beta chains below, sequenced in a study of blood T cell repertoires in COVID-19. Generated by immunoSEQ multiplex PCR, the TCRdb table keeps only in-frame clones and is missing some. Seen here are fewer than 65,000 clones, about nine tenths observed once, and the top ten hold approximately 1.2%. What was sequenced was peripheral blood. Receptor source: a woman older than 75 with acute or convalescent COVID-19.

The rearrangement uses TRBV10-3 and TRBJ2-2; D is perhaps TRBD2 (7 bases). The germline V and J ends were trimmed by 11 bases and 6 bases, with 16 bases remaining between them. The germline CDR1 and CDR2 sequences are ENHRY and SYGVKD. The CDR3 loop spans 13 amino acids. CDR3 nucleotides: TGTGCCCTCCAAGGGGGGGTATCCGGGGAGCTGTTTTTT. Protein sequence: CALQGGVSGELFF.

This clone has just a few counts. The gene calls are TRBV5-4 and TRBJ1-3; D unresolved. The V end was cut by 3 bases, the J end by 0 bases, with 10 bases between. CDR3 size: 15 residues. Germline V gene lookup returns CDR1 SGHNT and CDR2 YYREEE (reference sequence). For the CDR3, the DNA is TGTGCCAGCAGCTCCAAGACTGACTCTGGAAACACCATATATTTT. Translating gives CASSSKTDSGNTIYF.

V is TRBV19 and J is TRBJ1-2; no clear D gene. The germline V gene encodes CDR1 LNHDA and CDR2 SQIVND (reference sequence). CDR3 length equals 12 residues. V was trimmed by 3 bases and J by 10 bases, leaving 12 bases between them. The CDR3 reads CASSIAPDYYTF. The CDR3 DNA is TGTGCCAGTAGTATTGCCCCAGACTACTACACCTTC. Full variable domain (missing parts from reference TRBV19 and TRBJ1-2): DGGITQSPKYLFRKEGQNVTLSCEQNLNHDAMYWYRQDPGQGLRLIYYSQIVNDFQKGDIAEGYSVSREKKESFPLTVTSAQKNPTAFYLCASSIAPDYYTFGSGTRLTVV.

A single count supports this clone. The chain couples TRBV7-6 to TRBJ1-3, with TRBD1 as a possible D gene (6 bases). V was cut by 2 bases and J by 0 bases, with 14 bases left in between. Germline V gives CDR1 SGHVS, CDR2 FNYEAQ. The CDR3 extends over 17 amino acids. The CDR3 reads CASSLYAGDTSGNTIYF. The CDR3 DNA sequence: TGTGCCAGCAGCTTATATGCAGGGGATACCTCTGGAAACACCATATATTTT.

The chain carries TRBV6-2 or TRBV6-3 and TRBJ1-5; 7 bases align to TRBD1. The V gene end was trimmed by 4 bases and the J gene end by 1 base; junction bases not matched to a gene: 10. Germline V lookup: CDR1 MNHEY, CDR2 SVGEGT. The CDR3 consists of 17 residues. The CDR3 DNA follows: TGTGCCAGCAGTTCCGACCGGGACAGTGTGAGCAATCAGCCCCAGCATTTT. As protein: CASSSDRDSVSNQPQHF.

This chain connects TRBV5-1 to TRBJ2-1; 8 nucleotides align to TRBD2. The germline gives CDR1 SGHRS, CDR2 YFSETQ. Trimming removed 3 bases from V and 2 bases from J; junction bases left unmatched: 10. The CDR3 consists of 17 residues. The CDR3 is CASSSRGSGGAYNEQFF. As DNA, the CDR3 is TGCGCCAGCAGCTCTCGGGGAAGCGGGGGTGCCTACAATGAGCAGTTCTTC.

This clone was counted once. V gene TRBV9 combines with J gene TRBJ2-2; the match to TRBD1 covers 8 bases. From germline, CDR1 is SGDLS and CDR2 YYNGEE. V shed 0 bases, J shed 8 bases, and the junction held 12 bases outside the gene matches. There are 17 residues in the CDR3. DNA for the CDR3: TGTGCCAGCAGCGTAGGGCCCCGGGTGGGGGACAGGGGGGAGCTGTTTTTT. Translation gives CASSVGPRVGDRGELFF. The full variable domain, with the rest looked up from reference TRBV9 and TRBJ2-2, is DSGVTQTPKHLITATGQRVTLRCSPRSGDLSVYWYQQSLDQGLQFLIQYYNGEERAKGNILERFSAQQFPDLHSELNLSSLELGDSALYFCASSVGPRVGDRGELFFGEGSRLTVL.

The CDR3 sequence: CASRGDRSNQPQHF. The CDR3 DNA is TGTGCCAGCAGAGGGGACAGGAGCAATCAGCCCCAGCATTTT. The chain has TRBV28 and TRBJ1-5, with 8 bases aligning to TRBD1. CDR3 size: 14 residues. The V segment lost 6 bases and the J segment 1 base; nucleotides outside the gene matches: 2. Germline V gives CDR1 MDHEN, CDR2 SYDVKM.

This rearrangement joins TRBV4-1 to TRBJ1-2, with a possible D match to TRBD1 (6 bases). This CDR3 is 12 amino acids long. V lost 2 bases to trimming and J lost 8 bases, with 9 bases between them. Germline V lookup: CDR1 MGHRA, CDR2 YSYEKL. The CDR3 protein is CASSQTGRGYTF. In DNA, the CDR3 is TGCGCCAGCAGCCAAACAGGGCGCGGCTACACCTTC.

V gene TRBV5-1 combines with J gene TRBJ2-5, with 11 bases that match TRBD2. The length of the CDR3 is 16 residues. Looked up from germline, CDR1 is SGHRS and CDR2 is YFSETQ. V shed 0 bases, J shed 6 bases, and the junction held 7 bases outside the gene matches. The CDR3 DNA reads as TGCGCCAGCAGCTTGGCCCCGACTAGCGGGACGAAGACCCAGTACTTC. Protein sequence: CASSLAPTSGTKTQYF.

The gene calls are TRBV15 and TRBJ2-3; 7 bases match TRBD1. This CDR3 has 15 residues. The V and J ends lost 2 bases and 2 bases, in that order; junction bases with no gene match: 4. CDR1 and CDR2 (germline): LNHNV, YYDKDF (reference sequence). In DNA form, the CDR3 reads TGTGCCACCAGCAGAAACAGGGGAGACACAGATACGCAGTATTTT. As protein: CATSRNRGDTDTQYF. Full variable domain (rest looked up from reference TRBV15 and TRBJ2-3): DAMVIQNPRYQVTQFGKPVTLSCSQTLNHNVMYWYQQKSSQAPKLLFHYYDKDFNNEADTPDNFQSRRPNTSFCFLDIRSPGLGDTAMYLCATSRNRGDTDTQYFGPGTRLTVL.

This chain joins TRBV19 and TRBJ1-5, with unresolved D. CDR1 is LNHDA and CDR2 is SQIVND in the germline V gene (reference sequence). The ends were cut back, 10 bases at V and 3 bases at J, with 13 bases in the middle. The length of the CDR3 is 13 residues. This CDR3 reads CATTGRFNQPQHF. The CDR3 DNA sequence: TGTGCCACCACTGGCAGGTTCAATCAGCCCCAGCATTTT.

This clone appeared a few times. The chain combines TRBV28 with TRBJ1-6; TRBD1 agrees at 11 bases. Per the germline V gene, CDR1 is MDHEN and CDR2 is SYDVKM. Trimming removed 5 bases from V and 6 bases from J; junction bases left unmatched: 9. CDR3 length: 17 amino acids. CDR3 in amino acids: CASSNSGTGGTNSPLHF. Here the CDR3 DNA reads TGTGCCAGCAGTAATTCCGGGACAGGGGGAACTAATTCACCCCTCCACTTT.

The J gene is TRBJ2-1, the V gene TRBV6-5; maybe TRBD1 (6 bases). V dropped 6 bases and J dropped 5 bases, with 14 bases sitting between them. The CDR3 length is 14 residues. The germline CDR1 and CDR2 sequences are MNHEY and SVGAGI. CDR3 sequence (DNA): TGTGCCAGCAGCGTGACGGACAGAGACAATGAGCAGTTCTTC. Protein: CASSVTDRDNEQFF.

A single count supports this clone. The J gene is TRBJ2-7, the V gene TRBV28; the match to TRBD1 covers 8 bases. V was clipped by 6 bases and J by 6 bases; unmatched bases: 13. This CDR3 contains 15 residues. CDR1 MDHEN and CDR2 SYDVKM come from the germline V gene. CDR3 bases: TGTGCCAGCAGGGGACAGGTTATGGGTCTATCCGAGCAGTACTTC. Its protein is CASRGQVMGLSEQYF.

This chain connects TRBV14 to TRBJ1-1, with D possibly being TRBD1 (6 bases). Germline V CDR1 and CDR2: SGHDN, FVKESK. This CDR3 region has 14 residues. V was trimmed by 6 bases and J by 4 bases, leaving 15 bases between them. The CDR3 region has the DNA TGTGCCAGCAGGAAGGCGGGGGCAGGCACTGAAGCTTTCTTT. As protein: CASRKAGAGTEAFF.

The chain links TRBV7-2 to TRBJ1-2; a possible D gene is TRBD1 (5 bases). Germline CDR1 reads SGHTA; CDR2 reads FQGNSA. V gave up 2 bases and J gave up 6 bases, with 19 bases separating them. The CDR3 extends over 16 amino acids. The CDR3 nucleotides are TGTGCCAGCAGCTTAAATCAGGGTACCCCATATGATGGCTACACCTTC. Its protein product is CASSLNQGTPYDGYTF.

V and J are TRBV5-6 and TRBJ1-1; TRBD1 agrees at 7 bases. Trimming at V came to 4 bases and at J to 2 bases, leaving 14 bases not matched to a gene. CDR1 and CDR2 from the germline V gene are SGHDT and YYEEEE. CDR3 length: 17 residues. The CDR3 DNA reads TGTGCCAGCAGCCTTGGAATTACAGGGGCGCTAAACACTGAAGCTTTCTTT. Its protein product is CASSLGITGALNTEAFF.

V usage is TRBV5-4 and J usage is TRBJ1-2, with D hard to call. Germline V gene data show CDR1 as SGHNT and CDR2 as YYREEE (reference sequence). The ends were cut back, 0 bases at V and 5 bases at J, with 14 bases in the middle. The CDR3 spans 15 residues. CDR3 sequence: CASSLDSTPWYGYTF. The CDR3 DNA reads as TGTGCCAGCAGCTTGGATTCTACTCCCTGGTATGGCTACACCTTC.

The chain joins TRBV14 to TRBJ2-3; 7 nucleotides line up with TRBD1. Germline loops: CDR1 SGHDN, CDR2 FVKESK. V dropped 4 bases and J dropped 0; count of bases not matched to a gene: 4. The CDR3 is 15 amino acids. CDR3 nucleotide sequence: TGTGCCAGCAGCCGCCGACAGGGTAGCACAGATACGCAGTATTTT. Its translation is CASSRRQGSTDTQYF.

V gene TRBV6-1 combines with J gene TRBJ2-3; D is undetermined. V was pared by 3 bases and J by 9 bases, with 13 bases between. This CDR3 spans 13 amino acids. Germline CDR1 MNHNS, CDR2 SASEGT. The CDR3 nucleotides are TGTGCCAGCAGTGATCTATCACCGAGGACGCAGTATTTT. It is translated as CASSDLSPRTQYF.

To note about this clone: Compared with germline, one end of the junction differs, possibly owing to a read error. This chain connects TRBV7-9 to TRBJ2-1; 7 bases agree with TRBD2. Germline lookup yields CDR1 SEHNR and CDR2 FQNEAQ (reference sequence). The CDR3 covers 16 residues. The DNA of the CDR3 is TGTGCCAGCAGCTTATCCGGTCCCCGGGACTATGTGGCGTGGATCTTC. It translates to CASSLSGPRDYVAWIF.

The chain employs TRBV5-5 and TRBJ2-7, with 14 bases fitting TRBD2. V shed 4 bases, J shed 3 bases, and the junction held 18 bases outside the gene matches. The CDR3 contains 20 residues. Germline V CDR1 and CDR2: SGHKS, YYEKEE (reference sequence). The CDR3, as DNA: TGTGCCAGCAGCGCCACAGGGAACGGACTAGCGGGAGGCGCTTTCTACGAGCAGTACTTC. It is translated as CASSATGNGLAGGAFYEQYF.

The chain links TRBV7-3 to TRBJ2-7; 7 bases line up with TRBD2. V shed 4 bases, J shed 3 bases, and the junction held 9 bases outside the gene matches. There are 15 residues in the CDR3. Germline loops: CDR1 SGHTA, CDR2 FQGTGA. CDR3 sequence reads: CASSYRHGTNYEQYF. CDR3 nucleotide sequence: TGTGCCAGCAGCTATCGGCACGGGACTAACTACGAGCAGTACTTC. Combining the CDR3 with reference TRBV7-3 and TRBJ2-7 gives the whole variable domain GAGVSQTPSNKVTEKGKYVELRCDPISGHTALYWYRQSLGQGPEFLIYFQGTGAADDSGLPNDRFFAVRPEGSVSTLKIQRTERGDSAVYLCASSYRHGTNYEQYFGPGTRLTVT.

The rearrangement links TRBV30 to TRBJ1-2, with D perhaps matching TRBD1 (5 bases). The CDR3 extends over 13 amino acids. Germline loops: CDR1 GTSNPN, CDR2 SVGIG (reference sequence). The V gene lost 4 bases and the J gene lost 5 bases, with 14 bases spanning the gap. The CDR3 here is CAWIKGQGYGYTF. Written as DNA, the CDR3 is TGTGCCTGGATCAAGGGGCAGGGATATGGCTACACCTTC.

This clone occurred a few times. This sequence joins TRBV7-9 and TRBJ2-3, with TRBD2 as a possible D gene (6 bases). The CDR3 sequence is 15 residues long. Trimming cost V 5 bases and J 4 bases, with 16 bases left between them. From germline, CDR1 is SEHNR and CDR2 FQNEAQ (reference sequence). The CDR3 sequence: CASSPKTRLSDTQYF. The CDR3 coding sequence is TGTGCCAGCAGCCCAAAGACTAGACTATCAGATACGCAGTATTTT.

The chain joins TRBV3-1 (or the pseudogene TRBV3-2) to TRBJ2-1; D unclear. V dropped 5 bases and J dropped 6 bases, with 5 bases sitting between them. The length of the CDR3 is 11 residues. Per the germline V gene, CDR1 is LGHDT and CDR2 is YNNKEL (reference sequence). In DNA form, the CDR3 reads TGTGCCAGCAGCTTGGCCAATGAGCAGTTCTTC. It encodes CASSLANEQFF.

V gene TRBV19 combines with J gene TRBJ2-7, with TRBD1 identical over 8 bases. The V gene's germline CDR1 is LNHDA and CDR2 SQIVND (reference sequence). The CDR3 spans 12 residues. V dropped 10 bases and J dropped 2; count of bases not matched to a gene: 4. In nucleotides, the CDR3 is TGTGCCACTGGACAGGGTGCCTACGAGCAGTACTTC. Its protein product is CATGQGAYEQYF.

The J gene is TRBJ2-3, the V gene TRBV28; D might be TRBD1 (6 bases). Germline lookup yields CDR1 MDHEN and CDR2 SYDVKM. Trimming removed 3 bases from V and 4 bases from J, with 8 bases in between. The CDR3 has 13 amino acids. CDR3 region: CASSFTGPDTQYF. As DNA, the CDR3 is TGTGCCAGCAGTTTCACAGGGCCAGATACGCAGTATTTT. The full variable domain, rest sourced from reference TRBV28 and TRBJ2-3, is DVKVTQSSRYLVKRTGEKVFLECVQDMDHENMFWYRQDPGLGLRLIYFSYDVKMKEKGDIPEGYSVSREKKERFSLILESASTNQTSMYLCASSFTGPDTQYFGPGTRLTVL.

The chain is built from TRBV5-6 and TRBJ1-1, with D maybe TRBD1 (5 bases). The V gene's germline CDR1 is SGHDT and CDR2 YYEEEE. This CDR3 region has 15 residues. Deletions cut 0 bases from V and 1 base from J, with 10 bases between. The CDR3 DNA is TGTGCCAGCAGCTTGGTGGGGAGGGGGAACACTGAAGCTTTCTTT. It is translated as CASSLVGRGNTEAFF.

The chain links TRBV9 to TRBJ1-1; TRBD1 might be the D (5 bases). Per the germline V gene, CDR1 is SGDLS and CDR2 is YYNGEE. CDR3 size: 13 residues. V dropped 6 bases and J dropped 2 bases, with 11 bases sitting between them. The CDR3 reads CASNPTGNTEAFF. CDR3 DNA: TGTGCCAGCAACCCTACAGGAAACACTGAAGCTTTCTTT.

The genes are TRBV6-2 or TRBV6-3 and TRBJ1-2; 7 bases line up with TRBD1. Germline V CDR1 and CDR2: MNHEY, SVGEGT. V trimming: 5 bases; J trimming: 4 bases; junction bases outside the gene matches: 22. The CDR3 spans 19 residues. The CDR3 reads CASSPDRPFGRSQIYGYTF. The DNA for the CDR3 is TGTGCCAGCAGTCCGGACAGGCCGTTCGGGCGATCCCAAATCTATGGCTACACCTTC.